This paragraph reports one T cell receptor beta chain. The entry originates in a study of shared clonotypes between healthy human individuals. Study summary: Used for every donor were three CD4 naive, three CD4 memory, two CD8 naive and one CD8 memory plate.

Germline CDR1 MGHDK, CDR2 SYGVNS. The CDR3 covers 13 residues. The V gene lost 4 bases and the J gene lost 4 bases, with 10 bases spanning the gap. Sequenced by immunoSEQ multiplex PCR; TCRdb stores in-frame clones only, minus some. This table has 2.3 million or so clones, more than 80% appearing once. Sequenced input: naive CD4+ T cells from PBMCs. The subset denotes: CD45RA+ positively selected. J is TRBJ1-2 and V is TRBV25-1, with D possibly matching TRBD1 (5 bases). This clonotype was obtained from a man between 18 and 29 years old in good health. Some clones in this sample may be carry-over from other donors' samples. CDR3 bases: TGTGCCAGCAGTGCCCGGGGCCTCTATGGCTACACCTTC. Protein product: CASSARGLYGYTF.